This T cell receptor beta chain came from a study of glioma-infiltrating T cells. Whole-study findings and limits: Tissue and blood shared very few CDR3 sequences. Above-expected tissue-blood divergence occurred in all gliomas, most in low-grade ones.

Ten or more counts support this clonotype. Its antigen is currently unknown. Germline V gene data show CDR1 as LGHNT and CDR2 as FRNRAP. The CDR3 covers 16 residues. Deletions cut 3 bases from V and 3 bases from J, with 17 bases between. Amplification of TCR alpha and beta CDR3 regions from RNA used iRepertoire nested multiplex PCR. For one-step reverse transcription and amplification, about 85-400 ng of tissue mRNA or PBMC total RNA was used. TCRdb independently ran MiXCR on the multiplex PCR reads; one entry per CDR3 protein. The sample has approximately 40,000 distinct CDR3 sequences; 20% to 25% are singletons.

J is TRBJ1-2 and V is TRBV12-5, with D uncertain. This sequence originates from a human donor with low-grade glioma or glioblastoma, undergoing nonglioma brain surgery, or in good health (not recorded which). Sequenced material: glioma tissue, nonneoplastic brain tissue, or PBMCs (not recorded which). The CDR3 DNA reads as TGTGCTAGTGGTTTCCCTAAGGCCGGGCTCGACTATGGCTACACCTTC. Amino acid sequence: CASGFPKAGLDYGYTF.